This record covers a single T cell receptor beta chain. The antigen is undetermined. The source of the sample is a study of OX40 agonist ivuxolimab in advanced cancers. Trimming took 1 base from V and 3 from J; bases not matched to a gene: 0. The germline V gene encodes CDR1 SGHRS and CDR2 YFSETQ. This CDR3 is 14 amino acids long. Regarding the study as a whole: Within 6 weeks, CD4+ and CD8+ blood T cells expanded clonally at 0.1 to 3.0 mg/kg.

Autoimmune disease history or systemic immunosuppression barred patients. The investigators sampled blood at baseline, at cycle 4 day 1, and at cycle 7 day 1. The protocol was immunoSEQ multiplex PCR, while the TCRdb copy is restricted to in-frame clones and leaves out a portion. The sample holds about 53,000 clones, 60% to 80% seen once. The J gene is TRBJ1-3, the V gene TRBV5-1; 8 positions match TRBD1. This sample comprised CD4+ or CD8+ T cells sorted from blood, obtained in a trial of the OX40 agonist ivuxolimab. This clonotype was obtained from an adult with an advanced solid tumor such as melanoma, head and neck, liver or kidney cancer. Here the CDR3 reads CASSLTGGGNTIYF. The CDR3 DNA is TGCGCCAGCAGCTTGACAGGGGGTGGAAACACCATATATTTT.